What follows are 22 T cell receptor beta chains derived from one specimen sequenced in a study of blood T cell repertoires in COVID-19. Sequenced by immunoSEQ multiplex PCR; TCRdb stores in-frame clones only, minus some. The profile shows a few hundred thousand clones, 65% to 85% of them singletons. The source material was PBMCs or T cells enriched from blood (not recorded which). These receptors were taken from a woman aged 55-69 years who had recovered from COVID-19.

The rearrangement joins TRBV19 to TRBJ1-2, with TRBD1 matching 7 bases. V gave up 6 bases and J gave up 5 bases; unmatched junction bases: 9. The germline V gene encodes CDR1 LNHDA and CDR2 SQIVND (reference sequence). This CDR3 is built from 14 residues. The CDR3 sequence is CASSPGQKNYGYTF. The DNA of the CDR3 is TGTGCCAGTAGCCCGGGACAGAAAAATTATGGCTACACCTTC.

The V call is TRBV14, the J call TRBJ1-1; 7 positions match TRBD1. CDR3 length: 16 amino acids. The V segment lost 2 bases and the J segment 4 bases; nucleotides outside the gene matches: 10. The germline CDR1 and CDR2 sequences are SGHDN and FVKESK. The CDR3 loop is CASSQWGRGESTEAFF. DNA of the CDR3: TGTGCCAGCAGCCAATGGGGCAGGGGGGAGAGCACTGAAGCTTTCTTT. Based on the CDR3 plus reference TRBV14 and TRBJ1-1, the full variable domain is EAGVTQFPSHSVIEKGQTVTLRCDPISGHDNLYWYRRVMGKEIKFLLHFVKESKQDESGMPNNRFLAERTGGTYSTLKVQPAELEDSGVYFCASSQWGRGESTEAFFGQGTRLTVV.

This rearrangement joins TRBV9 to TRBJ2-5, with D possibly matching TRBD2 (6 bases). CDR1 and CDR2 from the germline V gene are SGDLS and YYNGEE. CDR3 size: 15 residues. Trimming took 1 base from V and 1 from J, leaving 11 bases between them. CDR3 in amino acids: CASSVPGLGQETQYF. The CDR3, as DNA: TGTGCCAGCAGCGTACCGGGACTCGGCCAAGAGACCCAGTACTTC.

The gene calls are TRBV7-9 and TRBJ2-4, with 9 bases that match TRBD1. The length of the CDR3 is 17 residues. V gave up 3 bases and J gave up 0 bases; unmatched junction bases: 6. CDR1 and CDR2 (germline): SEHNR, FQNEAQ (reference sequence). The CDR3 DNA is TGTGCCAGCAGCTTCACCGGGACAGGGATAGCCAAAAACATTCAGTACTTC. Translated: CASSFTGTGIAKNIQYF.

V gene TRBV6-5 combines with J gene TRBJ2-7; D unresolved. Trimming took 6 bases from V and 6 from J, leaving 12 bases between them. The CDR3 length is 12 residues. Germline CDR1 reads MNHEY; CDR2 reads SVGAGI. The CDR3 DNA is TGTGCCAGCAGCTCCCTTGGCTTCGAGCAGTACTTC. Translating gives CASSSLGFEQYF.

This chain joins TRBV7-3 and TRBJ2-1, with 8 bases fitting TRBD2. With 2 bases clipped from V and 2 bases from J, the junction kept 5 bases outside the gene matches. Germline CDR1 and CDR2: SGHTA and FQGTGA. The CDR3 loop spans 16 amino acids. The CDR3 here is CASSLRIGGAYNEQFF. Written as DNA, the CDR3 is TGTGCCAGCAGCTTACGGATCGGGGGGGCCTACAATGAGCAGTTCTTC.

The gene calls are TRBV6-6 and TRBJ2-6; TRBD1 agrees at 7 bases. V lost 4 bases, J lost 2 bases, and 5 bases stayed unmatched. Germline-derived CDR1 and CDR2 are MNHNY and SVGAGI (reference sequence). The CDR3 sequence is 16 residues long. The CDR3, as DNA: TGTGCCAGCAGTTCAAGGGGGCTAACTGGGGCCAACGTCCTGACTTTC. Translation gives CASSSRGLTGANVLTF.

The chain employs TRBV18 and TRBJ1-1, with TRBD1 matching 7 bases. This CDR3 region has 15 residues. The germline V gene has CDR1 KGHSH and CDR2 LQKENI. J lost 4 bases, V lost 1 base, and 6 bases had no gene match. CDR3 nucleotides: TGTGCCAGCTCACCACAGGGCAGGGGGACCACTGAAGCTTTCTTT. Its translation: CASSPQGRGTTEAFF.

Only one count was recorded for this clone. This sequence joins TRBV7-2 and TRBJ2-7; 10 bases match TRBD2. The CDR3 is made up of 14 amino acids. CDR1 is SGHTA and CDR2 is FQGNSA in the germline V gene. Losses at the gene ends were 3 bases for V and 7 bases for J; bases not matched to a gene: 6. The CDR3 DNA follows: TGTGCCAGCAGCTTTAGCGGGAGGCTAGCAGAGCAGTACTTC. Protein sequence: CASSFSGRLAEQYF.

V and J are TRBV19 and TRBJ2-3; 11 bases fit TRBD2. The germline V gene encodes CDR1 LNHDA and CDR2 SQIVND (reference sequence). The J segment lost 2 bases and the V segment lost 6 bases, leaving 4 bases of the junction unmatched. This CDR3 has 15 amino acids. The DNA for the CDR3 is TGTGCCAGTAGATTACTAGCGGGGGTCACAGATACGCAGTATTTT. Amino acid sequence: CASRLLAGVTDTQYF. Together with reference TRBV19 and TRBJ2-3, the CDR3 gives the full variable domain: DGGITQSPKYLFRKEGQNVTLSCEQNLNHDAMYWYRQDPGQGLRLIYYSQIVNDFQKGDIAEGYSVSREKKESFPLTVTSAQKNPTAFYLCASRLLAGVTDTQYFGPGTRLTVL.

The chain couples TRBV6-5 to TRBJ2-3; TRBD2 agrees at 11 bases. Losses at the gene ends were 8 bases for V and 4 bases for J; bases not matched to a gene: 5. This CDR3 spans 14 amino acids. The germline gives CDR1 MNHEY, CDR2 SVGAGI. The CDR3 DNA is TGTGCCAGCGAGACTAGCGGGGTGGCAGATACGCAGTATTTT. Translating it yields CASETSGVADTQYF.

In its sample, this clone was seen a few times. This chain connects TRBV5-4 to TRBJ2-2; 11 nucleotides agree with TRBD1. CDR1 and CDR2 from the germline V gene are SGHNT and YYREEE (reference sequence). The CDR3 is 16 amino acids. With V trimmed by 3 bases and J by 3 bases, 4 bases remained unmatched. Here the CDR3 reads CASSYGDRGYTGELFF. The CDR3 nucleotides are TGTGCCAGCAGCTATGGGGACAGGGGGTACACCGGGGAGCTGTTTTTT.

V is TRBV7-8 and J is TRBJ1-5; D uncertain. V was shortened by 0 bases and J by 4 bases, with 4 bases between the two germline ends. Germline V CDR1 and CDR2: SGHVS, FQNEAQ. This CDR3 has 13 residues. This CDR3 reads CASSLASNQPQHF. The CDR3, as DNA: TGTGCCAGCAGCTTAGCTTCAAATCAGCCCCAGCATTTT.

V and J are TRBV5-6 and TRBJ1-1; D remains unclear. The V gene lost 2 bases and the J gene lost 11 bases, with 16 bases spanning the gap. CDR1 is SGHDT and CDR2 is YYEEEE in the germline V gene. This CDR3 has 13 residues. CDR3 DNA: TGTGCCAGCAGCTTAGACCGGACTGGGTGGGCTTTCTTT. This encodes CASSLDRTGWAFF.

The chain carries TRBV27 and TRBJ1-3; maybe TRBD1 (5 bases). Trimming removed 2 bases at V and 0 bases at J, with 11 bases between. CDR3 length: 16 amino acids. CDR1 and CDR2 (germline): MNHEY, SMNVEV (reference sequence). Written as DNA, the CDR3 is TGTGCCAGCAGTTTAGGCCAGGGCATCTCTGGAAACACCATATATTTT. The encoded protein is CASSLGQGISGNTIYF.

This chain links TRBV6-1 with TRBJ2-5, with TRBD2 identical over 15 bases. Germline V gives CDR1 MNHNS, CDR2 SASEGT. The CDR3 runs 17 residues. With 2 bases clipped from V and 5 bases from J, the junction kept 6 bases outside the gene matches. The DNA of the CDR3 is TGTGCCAGCAGTGAATCGTATGGACTAGCGGGAGGGGAGACCCAGTACTTC. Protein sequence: CASSESYGLAGGETQYF.

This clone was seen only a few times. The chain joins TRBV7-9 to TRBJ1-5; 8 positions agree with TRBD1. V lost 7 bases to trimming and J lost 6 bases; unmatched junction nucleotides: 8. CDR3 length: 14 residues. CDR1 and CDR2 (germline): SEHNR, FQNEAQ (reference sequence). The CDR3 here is CASTLDRDPQPQHF. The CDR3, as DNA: TGTGCCAGCACCCTGGACAGGGACCCTCAGCCCCAGCATTTT.

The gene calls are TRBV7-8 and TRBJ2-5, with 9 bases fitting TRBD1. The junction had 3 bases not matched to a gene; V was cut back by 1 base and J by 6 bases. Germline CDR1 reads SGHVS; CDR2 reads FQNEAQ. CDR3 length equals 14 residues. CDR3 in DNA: TGTGCCAGCAGCTTAGGGACAGGGGAAAAGACCCAGTACTTC. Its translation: CASSLGTGEKTQYF.

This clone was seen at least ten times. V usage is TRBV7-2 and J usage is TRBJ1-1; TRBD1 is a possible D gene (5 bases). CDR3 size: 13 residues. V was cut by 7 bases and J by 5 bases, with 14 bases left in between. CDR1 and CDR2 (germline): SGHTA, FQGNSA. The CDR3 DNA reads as TGTGCCAGCACCCTCCCCCGGGGGACTGAAGCTTTCTTT. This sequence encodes CASTLPRGTEAFF.

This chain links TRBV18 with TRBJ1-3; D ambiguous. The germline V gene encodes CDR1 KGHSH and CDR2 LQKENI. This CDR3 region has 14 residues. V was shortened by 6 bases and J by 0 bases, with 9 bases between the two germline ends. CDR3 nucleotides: TGTGCCAGCTCTCCATTAGACTCTGGAAACACCATATATTTT. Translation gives CASSPLDSGNTIYF.

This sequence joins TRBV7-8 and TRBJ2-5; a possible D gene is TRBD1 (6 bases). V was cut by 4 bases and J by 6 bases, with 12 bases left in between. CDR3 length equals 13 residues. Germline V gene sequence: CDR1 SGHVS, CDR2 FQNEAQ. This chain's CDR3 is CASSSRGAKTQYF. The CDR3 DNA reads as TGTGCCAGCAGCTCCAGGGGAGCGAAGACCCAGTACTTC. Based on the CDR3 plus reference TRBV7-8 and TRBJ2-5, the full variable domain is GAGVSQSPRYKVAKRGQDVALRCDPISGHVSLFWYQQALGQGPEFLTYFQNEAQLDKSGLPSDRFFAERPEGSVSTLKIQRTQQEDSAVYLCASSSRGAKTQYFGPGTRLLVL.

DNA of the CDR3: TGTGCCAGCAGCTCAGGACAGCCGTGGGATGAGCAGTTCTTC. Its protein product is CASSSGQPWDEQFF. This chain connects TRBV11-3 to TRBJ2-1, with a tentative D call TRBD1 (6 bases). The CDR3 length is 14 residues. The V gene lost 4 bases and the J gene lost 8 bases, with 15 bases spanning the gap. From germline, CDR1 is SGHNT and CDR2 YENEEA.